The subject of this entry is one TCR beta chain. Its antigen remains unidentified. The sorting of each CD8+ T cell subset was done in triplicate, at 250,000 to 300,000 cells each. By phenotype, naive CD8+ T cells were CD45RO-CCR7+CD27+CD95-. UMI-labeled TRB cDNA libraries were prepared by 5' RACE. For each CDR3 protein, TCRdb gives one entry from its re-call of the 5' RACE reads, without DNA. Its clone listing holds over 50,000 distinct CDR3 sequences. This sample was taken from a study of CXCR3-negative and CXCR3-positive naive CD8 T cells. Points from the study as a whole: When CXCR3-positive naive cells were set against CXCR3-negative naive cells, the former had more hydrophobic TRB CDR3s. Naive subsets did not differ in surface CD5, and the authors estimated TCR strength using properties of the TRB CDR3.

Germline CDR1 is SGHTA and CDR2 is FQGNSA. This CDR3 is 15 amino acids long. Source material: naive CXCR3+ CD8+ T cells from blood. Sample subset: CD45RO-CCR7+CD27+CD95- naive CD8+ T cells expressing CXCR3 (TNR3+). The receptor was derived from a human donor in good health. Some clones in this sample may be carry-over from other donors' samples. The rearrangement links TRBV7-2 to TRBJ1-5; with no DNA, the TCRdb D assignment of TRBD1 cannot be verified. The CDR3 spells CASSWTGGLGQPQHF.